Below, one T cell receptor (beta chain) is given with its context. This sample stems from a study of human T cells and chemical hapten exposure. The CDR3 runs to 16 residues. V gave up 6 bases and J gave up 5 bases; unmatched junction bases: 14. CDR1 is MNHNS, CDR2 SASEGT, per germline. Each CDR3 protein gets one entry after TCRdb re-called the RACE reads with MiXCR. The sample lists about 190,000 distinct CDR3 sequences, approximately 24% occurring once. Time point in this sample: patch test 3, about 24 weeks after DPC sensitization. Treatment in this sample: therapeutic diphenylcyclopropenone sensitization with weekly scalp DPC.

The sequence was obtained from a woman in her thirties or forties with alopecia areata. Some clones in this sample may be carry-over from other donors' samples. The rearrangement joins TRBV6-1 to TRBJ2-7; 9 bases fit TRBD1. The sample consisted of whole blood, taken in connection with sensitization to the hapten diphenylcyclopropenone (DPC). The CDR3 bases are TGTGCCAGCAGCCACCCCGGCGGACAGGGGTATAACGAGCAGTACTTC. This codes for CASSHPGGQGYNEQYF.